At least ten counts were recorded for the clone carrying this T cell receptor beta chain. The antigen is unknown. The CDR3 runs to 17 residues. V shed 3 bases and J 0 bases; nucleotides not matched to a gene: 8. The germline gives CDR1 MNHEY, CDR2 SVGEGT. The entry originates in a study of CD8+CD57+ T cells in acquired aplastic anemia. Study background: Yields of DNA that came from sorted CD4+ and CD8+ cells averaged approximately 3.5 ug.

Patients chosen for sequencing had CD8+CD57+ cells that had expanded, as shown by flow cytometry. Each patient carried a diagnosis of severe acquired aplastic anemia. Patient blood was sampled before any therapy had been received. Genomic DNA, the template, was used for profiling of the TCR beta VDJ and CDR3. TCRdb reprocessed the reads with MiXCR, giving one entry per CDR3 protein. The table lists about 150,000 distinct CDR3 sequences, around 43% of them singletons. The study's findings and limits: Shared by patients and controls, roughly 28 CD8+ CDR3s were abundant in patients.

The origin of this receptor is a human donor with aplastic anemia. The chain has TRBV6-2 or TRBV6-3 and TRBJ2-3, with 8 bases fitting TRBD2. What was sequenced was sorted CD4+, CD8+, or CD8+CD57+ T cells (not recorded which) from PBMCs. The CDR3 is CASSYGAGDPSTDTQYF. CDR3 DNA sequence: TGTGCCAGCAGTTATGGAGCGGGAGACCCTAGCACAGATACGCAGTATTTT.